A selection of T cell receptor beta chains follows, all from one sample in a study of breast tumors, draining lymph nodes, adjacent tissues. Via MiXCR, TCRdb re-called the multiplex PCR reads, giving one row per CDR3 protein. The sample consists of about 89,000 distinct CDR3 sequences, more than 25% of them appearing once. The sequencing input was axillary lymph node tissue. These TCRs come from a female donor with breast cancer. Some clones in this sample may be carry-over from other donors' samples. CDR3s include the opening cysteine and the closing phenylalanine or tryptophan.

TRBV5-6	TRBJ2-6	CASSSYRDRFSGANVLTF
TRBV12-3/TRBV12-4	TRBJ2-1	CASRLERENNEQFF
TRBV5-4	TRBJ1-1	CASSLPGNTEAFF
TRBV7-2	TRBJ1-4	CASSSIGGDEKLFF
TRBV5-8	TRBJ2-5	CASSSETRGLGTQYF
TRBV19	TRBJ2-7	CASAPGLAGRQYF
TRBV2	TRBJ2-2	CASKPGLALTGELFF
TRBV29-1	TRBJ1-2	CSVDGVDGYTF
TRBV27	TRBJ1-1	CASSFLGTGTEAFF
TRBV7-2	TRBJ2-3	CASSKPGLAGGTQYF
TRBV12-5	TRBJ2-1	CASGSAGSGEQFF
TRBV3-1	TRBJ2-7	CASSSQGRLVVHEQYF
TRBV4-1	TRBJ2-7	CASSQGETGRPGAGSLYEQYF
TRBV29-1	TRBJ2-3	CSLEGSPDTQYF
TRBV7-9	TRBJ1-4	CAGSLGRGPGSRGDEKLVF
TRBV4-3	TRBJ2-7	CASGRGEQYF
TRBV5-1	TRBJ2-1	CASSLLGSGAYPEQFF
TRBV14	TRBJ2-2	CASSLLLTTGELFF
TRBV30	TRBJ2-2	CAWSVGQGNTGELFF
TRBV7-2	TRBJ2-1	CAISSSYNEQFF
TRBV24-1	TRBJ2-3	CATSVGSGSTDTQYF
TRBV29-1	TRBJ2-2	CSGQGVGNTGELFF
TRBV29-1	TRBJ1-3	CSVGDSGGNTIYF
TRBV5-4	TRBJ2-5	CASSLQDGETQYF
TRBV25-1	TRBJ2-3	CASISGTDTQYF
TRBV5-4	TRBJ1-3	CASSFRSPGNTIYF
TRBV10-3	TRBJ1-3	CASGRGNTIYF
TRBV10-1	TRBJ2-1	CASSTSGRKHNEQFF
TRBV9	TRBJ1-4	CASGVGDFNEKLYF
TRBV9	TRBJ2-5	CASSVSGTEGTQYF
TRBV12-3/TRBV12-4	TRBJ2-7	CASSFRLAGGMSSYEQYF
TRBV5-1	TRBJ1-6	CASSLGAMFGASYNSPLHF
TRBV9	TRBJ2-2	CASSPAGNTGELFF
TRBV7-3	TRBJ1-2	CASSLDGQGNGYTF
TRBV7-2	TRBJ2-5	CASSLRSRETQYF
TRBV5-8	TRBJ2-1	CASSLIVSWYNEQFF
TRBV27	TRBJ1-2	CVSSLERGFGYTF
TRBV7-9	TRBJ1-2	CASSLASGTPGSIYTF
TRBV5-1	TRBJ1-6	CASSYGTNNSPLHF
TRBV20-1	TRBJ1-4	CSARDPDEDEKLFF